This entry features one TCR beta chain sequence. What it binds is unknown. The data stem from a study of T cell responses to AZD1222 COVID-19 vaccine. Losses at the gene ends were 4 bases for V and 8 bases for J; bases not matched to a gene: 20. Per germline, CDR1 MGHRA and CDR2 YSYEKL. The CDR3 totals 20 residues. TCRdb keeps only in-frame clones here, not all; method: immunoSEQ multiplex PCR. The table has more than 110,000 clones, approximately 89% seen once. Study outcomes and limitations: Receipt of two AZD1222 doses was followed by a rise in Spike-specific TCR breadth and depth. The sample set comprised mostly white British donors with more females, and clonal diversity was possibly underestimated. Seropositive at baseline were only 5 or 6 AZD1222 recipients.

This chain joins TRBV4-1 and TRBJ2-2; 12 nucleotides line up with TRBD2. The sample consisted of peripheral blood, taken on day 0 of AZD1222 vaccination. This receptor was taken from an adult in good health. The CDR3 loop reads CASSPPNSELAGGGTGELFF. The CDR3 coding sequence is TGCGCCAGCAGCCCCCCTAACTCCGAACTAGCGGGGGGCGGTACGGGGGAGCTGTTTTTT.